Each of the 16 T cell receptor beta chains below was sequenced from the same sample in a study of cytomegalovirus exposure and HLA in healthy donors. PCR amplification relied on 60 Vbeta primers (plus 13 Jbeta primers). The repertoire was sequenced with immunoSEQ multiplex PCR; TCRdb's copy has only in-frame clones and lacks some. The data show approximately 140,000 clones, around 79% seen once. Input material: PBMCs. The receptors stem from a woman between 45 and 65 years old in good health and CMV-seropositive.

This chain links TRBV6-5 with TRBJ2-3; 7 bases are a match to TRBD2. The V gene's germline CDR1 is MNHEY and CDR2 SVGAGI. V dropped 5 bases and J dropped 12; count of bases not matched to a gene: 14. CDR3 length: 14 residues. In DNA, the CDR3 is TGTGCCAGCAGTCCACCAGGGACTAACGCGGCACAGTATTTT. Protein sequence: CASSPPGTNAAQYF.

This clone turned up a few times. This sequence joins TRBV11-3 and TRBJ2-1; D may be TRBD1 (5 bases). The V gene lost 3 bases and the J gene lost 3 bases, with 9 bases spanning the gap. Germline lookup yields CDR1 SGHNT and CDR2 YENEEA. The CDR3 is 14 residues long. CDR3 sequence reads: CASSFNRYYNEQFF. As DNA, the CDR3 is TGTGCCAGCAGCTTCAACAGGTACTACAATGAGCAGTTCTTC.

The sample holds a few counts of this clone. This sequence joins TRBV9 and TRBJ1-3; possibly TRBD1 for D (5 bases). The V gene's germline CDR1 is SGDLS and CDR2 YYNGEE. The ends were cut back, 4 bases at V and 0 bases at J, with 17 bases in the middle. CDR3 length: 17 amino acids. The chain's CDR3 is CASSMLVDSFSGNTIYF. CDR3 coding DNA: TGTGCCAGCAGCATGCTTGTAGACAGTTTCTCTGGAAACACCATATATTTT. The entire variable domain, with the rest obtained from reference TRBV9 and TRBJ1-3, is as follows: DSGVTQTPKHLITATGQRVTLRCSPRSGDLSVYWYQQSLDQGLQFLIQYYNGEERAKGNILERFSAQQFPDLHSELNLSSLELGDSALYFCASSMLVDSFSGNTIYFGEGSWLTVV.

The V gene is TRBV30, the J gene TRBJ1-2; D not resolved. This CDR3 is built from 12 residues. Germline V lookup: CDR1 GTSNPN, CDR2 SVGIG (reference sequence). Trimming took off 3 bases at V and 5 bases at J, with 10 bases between the two ends. CDR3 in amino acids: CAWSETEYGYTF. Here the CDR3 DNA reads TGTGCCTGGAGCGAGACTGAATATGGCTACACCTTC. Supplemented by reference TRBV30 and TRBJ1-2, the full variable domain reads SQTIHQWPATLVQPVGSPLSLECTVEGTSNPNLYWYRQAAGRGLQLLFYSVGIGQISSEVPQNLSASRPQDRQFILSSKKLLLSDSGFYLCAWSETEYGYTFGSGTRLTVV.

The chain couples TRBV2 to TRBJ2-4; possible D gene TRBD1, 6 bases. The germline CDR1 and CDR2 sequences are SNHLY and FYNNEI. Trimming shortened V by 0 bases and J by 0 bases, and 21 bases separated the two germline ends. The CDR3 is 20 amino acids. CDR3 nucleotides: TGTGCCAGCAGTGAAGCGCTTCGTGGACAGTGGGTACTAGCCAAAAACATTCAGTACTTC. This encodes CASSEALRGQWVLAKNIQYF.

This rearrangement joins TRBV5-6 to TRBJ1-2, with D possibly matching TRBD1 (6 bases). Trimming took off 0 bases at V and 3 bases at J, with 18 bases between the two ends. The germline gives CDR1 SGHDT, CDR2 YYEEEE. The CDR3 covers 17 residues. CDR3 residues: CASSLALAGGRDYGYTF. CDR3 DNA sequence: TGTGCCAGCAGCTTGGCGTTAGCGGGGGGCCGGGACTATGGCTACACCTTC.

The chain has TRBV19 and TRBJ2-3, with D maybe TRBD2 (5 bases). The CDR3 has 15 residues. Germline CDR1 reads LNHDA; CDR2 reads SQIVND (reference sequence). Deletions cut 0 bases from V and 4 bases from J, with 11 bases between. In DNA form, the CDR3 reads TGTGCCAGTAGTATAGATGAGGGAGCGGCAGATACGCAGTATTTT. Encoded protein: CASSIDEGAADTQYF.

The CDR3 nucleotides are TGTGCCAGCTCCCCAACGGGGGGAGGGGATTATGGCTACACCTTC. It translates to CASSPTGGGDYGYTF. The chain couples TRBV18 to TRBJ1-2, with D maybe TRBD1 (5 bases). The CDR3 has 15 amino acids. The germline CDR1 and CDR2 sequences are KGHSH and LQKENI. V was pared by 6 bases and J by 5 bases, with 19 bases between.

The J gene is TRBJ2-3, the V gene TRBV29-1, with 13 bases matching TRBD2. V was pared by 5 bases and J by 4 bases, with 6 bases of the junction left unmatched. Per the germline V gene, CDR1 is SQVTM and CDR2 is ANQGSEA. The CDR3 loop spans 15 amino acids. The chain's CDR3 is CSVRVGLAGPDTQYF. The CDR3 DNA reads as TGCAGCGTTAGGGTGGGACTAGCGGGGCCAGATACGCAGTATTTT.

The chain's CDR3 is CASSQDSRDTIYF. The DNA of the CDR3 is TGTGCCAGCAGCCAAGATTCAAGAGACACCATATATTTT. The rearrangement links TRBV4-2 to TRBJ1-3; D is ambiguous. The CDR3 runs 13 residues. Germline-derived CDR1 and CDR2 are LGHNA and YNFKEQ. V shed 0 bases and J shed 8 bases, with 8 bases lying between them.

The chain is built from TRBV13 and TRBJ2-1; the D gene is possibly TRBD2 (7 bases). The CDR3 contains 13 residues. Germline CDR1 PRHDT, CDR2 FYEKMQ (reference sequence). Trimming took off 5 bases at V and 9 bases at J, with 14 bases between the two ends. The CDR3: CASSPGGGSEQFF. CDR3 DNA sequence: TGTGCCAGCAGCCCAGGCGGGGGCAGTGAGCAGTTCTTC.

V and J are TRBV9 and TRBJ1-5; D perhaps matches TRBD1 (6 bases). This CDR3 region has 15 residues. Germline V gene data show CDR1 as SGDLS and CDR2 as YYNGEE. The V end lost 3 bases, the J end lost 0 bases, and 10 bases lay between the germline ends. CDR3 loop: CASSGGGNSNQPQHF. CDR3 DNA: TGTGCCAGCAGCGGAGGGGGAAATAGCAATCAGCCCCAGCATTTT.

This chain uses TRBV18 with TRBJ1-1, with a weak D call TRBD1 (5 bases). The V gene's germline CDR1 is KGHSH and CDR2 LQKENI. Trimming shortened V by 11 bases and J by 2 bases, and 15 bases separated the two germline ends. This CDR3 has 13 residues. CDR3 nucleotides: TGTGCCTCCGCGCAGGGAAGAAACACTGAAGCTTTCTTT. Its protein product is CASAQGRNTEAFF.

The V and J genes are TRBV27 and TRBJ2-7; TRBD1 might be the D (5 bases). V lost 8 bases, J lost 3 bases, and 17 bases lay in between. The V gene's germline CDR1 is MNHEY and CDR2 SMNVEV (reference sequence). The CDR3 runs 14 residues. CDR3 in amino acids: CASSLLGRSYEQYF. For the CDR3, the DNA is TGTGCCAGCTCCTTGTTGGGGCGAAGCTACGAGCAGTACTTC.

This chain connects TRBV5-1 to TRBJ2-3; a possible D gene is TRBD1 (5 bases). Germline values: CDR1 SGHRS, CDR2 YFSETQ. Trimming stripped 4 bases from V and 3 bases from J, with 15 bases between. The CDR3 consists of 15 residues. The CDR3, as DNA: TGCGCCAGCAGCAAAGACAGTGTTTCGACAGATACGCAGTATTTT. Protein product: CASSKDSVSTDTQYF.

The chain joins TRBV5-1 to TRBJ2-1, with TRBD2 matching over 9 bases. Trimming cost V 0 bases and J 3 bases; bases outside gene matches: 10. The germline V gene encodes CDR1 SGHRS and CDR2 YFSETQ. The CDR3 has 18 residues. The chain's CDR3 is CASSLGASGVGRYNEQFF. CDR3 DNA: TGCGCCAGCAGCTTGGGGGCTAGCGGGGTAGGACGCTACAATGAGCAGTTCTTC.